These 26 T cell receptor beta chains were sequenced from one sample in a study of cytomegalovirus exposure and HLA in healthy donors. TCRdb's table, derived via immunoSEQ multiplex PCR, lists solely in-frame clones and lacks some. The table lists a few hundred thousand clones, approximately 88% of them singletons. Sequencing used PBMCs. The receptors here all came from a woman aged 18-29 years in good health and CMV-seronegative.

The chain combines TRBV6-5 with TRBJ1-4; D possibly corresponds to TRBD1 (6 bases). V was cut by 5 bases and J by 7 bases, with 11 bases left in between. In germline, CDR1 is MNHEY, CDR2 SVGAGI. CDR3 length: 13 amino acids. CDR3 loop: CASSRQAGEKLFF. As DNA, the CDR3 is TGTGCCAGCAGTAGACAGGCTGGTGAAAAACTGTTTTTT.

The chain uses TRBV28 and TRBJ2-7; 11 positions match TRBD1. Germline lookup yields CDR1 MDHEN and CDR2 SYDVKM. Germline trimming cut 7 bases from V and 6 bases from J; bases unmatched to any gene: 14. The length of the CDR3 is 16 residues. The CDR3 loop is CASTFNAGQGAREQYF. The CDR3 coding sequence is TGTGCCAGCACTTTCAATGCCGGACAGGGGGCCCGCGAGCAGTACTTC.

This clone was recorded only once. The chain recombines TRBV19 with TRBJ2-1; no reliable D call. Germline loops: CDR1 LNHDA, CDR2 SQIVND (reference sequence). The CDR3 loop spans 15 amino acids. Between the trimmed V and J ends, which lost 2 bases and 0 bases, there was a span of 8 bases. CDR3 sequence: CASSIPVSSYNEQFF. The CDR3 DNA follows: TGTGCCAGTAGTATACCGGTCTCCTCCTACAATGAGCAGTTCTTC.

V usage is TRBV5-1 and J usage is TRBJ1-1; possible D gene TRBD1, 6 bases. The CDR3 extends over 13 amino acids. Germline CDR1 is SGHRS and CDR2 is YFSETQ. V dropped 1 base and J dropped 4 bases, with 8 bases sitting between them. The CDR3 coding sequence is TGCGCCAGCAGCTTGATAGGGGGCACTGAAGCTTTCTTT. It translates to CASSLIGGTEAFF.

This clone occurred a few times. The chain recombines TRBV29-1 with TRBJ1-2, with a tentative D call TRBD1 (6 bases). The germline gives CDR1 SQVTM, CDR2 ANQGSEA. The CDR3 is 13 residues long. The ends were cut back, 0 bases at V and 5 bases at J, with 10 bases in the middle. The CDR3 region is CSVEDRTAYGYTF. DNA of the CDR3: TGCAGCGTTGAAGACCGGACAGCTTATGGCTACACCTTC.

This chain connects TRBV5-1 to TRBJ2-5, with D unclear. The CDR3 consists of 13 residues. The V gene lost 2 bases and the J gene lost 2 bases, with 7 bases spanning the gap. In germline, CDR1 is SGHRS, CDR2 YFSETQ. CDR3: CASSFILQETQYF. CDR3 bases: TGCGCCAGCAGCTTTATCCTACAAGAGACCCAGTACTTC.

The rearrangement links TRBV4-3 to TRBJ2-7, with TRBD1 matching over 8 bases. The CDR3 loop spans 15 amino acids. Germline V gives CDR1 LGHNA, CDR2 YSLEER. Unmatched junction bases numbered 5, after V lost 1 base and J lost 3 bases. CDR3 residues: CASSQVGQANYEQYF. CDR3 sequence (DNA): TGCGCCAGCAGCCAAGTGGGACAGGCGAACTACGAGCAGTACTTC.

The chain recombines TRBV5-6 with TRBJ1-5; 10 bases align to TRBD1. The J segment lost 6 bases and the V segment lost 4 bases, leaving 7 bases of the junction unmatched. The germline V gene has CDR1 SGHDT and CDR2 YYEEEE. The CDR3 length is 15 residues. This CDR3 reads CASSPGTGESQPQHF. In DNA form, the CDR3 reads TGTGCCAGCAGCCCCGGGACAGGGGAATCTCAGCCCCAGCATTTT.

This chain's CDR3 is CASAKAEGRNNEQFF. As DNA, the CDR3 is TGTGCCAGCGCTAAAGCAGAAGGGAGAAACAATGAGCAGTTCTTC. The chain links TRBV5-4 to TRBJ2-1; tentatively, D is TRBD2 (5 bases). The CDR3 loop spans 15 amino acids. CDR1 SGHNT and CDR2 YYREEE come from the germline V gene (reference sequence). V shed 7 bases and J shed 5 bases, with 19 bases lying between them.

The CDR3 nucleotides are TGTGCCAGCAGCTCCTTACTAGCGACTAATGAGCAGTTCTTC. The encoded protein is CASSSLLATNEQFF. The J gene is TRBJ2-1, the V gene TRBV11-2; 7 bases line up with TRBD2. This CDR3 spans 14 amino acids. The V and J ends lost 4 bases and 7 bases, in that order; junction bases with no gene match: 7. Germline V gene lookup returns CDR1 SGHAT and CDR2 FQNNGV.

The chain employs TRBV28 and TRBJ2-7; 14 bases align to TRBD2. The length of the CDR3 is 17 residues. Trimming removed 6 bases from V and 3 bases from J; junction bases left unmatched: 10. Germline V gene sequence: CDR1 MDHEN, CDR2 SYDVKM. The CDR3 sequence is CASRVLGLAGVHYEQYF. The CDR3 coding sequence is TGTGCCAGCAGGGTCCTGGGACTAGCGGGAGTACACTACGAGCAGTACTTC.

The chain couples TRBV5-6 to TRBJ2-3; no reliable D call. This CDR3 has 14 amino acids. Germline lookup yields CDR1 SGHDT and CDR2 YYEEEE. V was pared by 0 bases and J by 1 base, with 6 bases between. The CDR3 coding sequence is TGTGCCAGCAGCTTGGATCTTCGCACAGATACGCAGTATTTT. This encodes CASSLDLRTDTQYF. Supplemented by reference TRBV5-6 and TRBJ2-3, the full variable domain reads DAGVTQSPTHLIKTRGQQVTLRCSPKSGHDTVSWYQQALGQGPQFIFQYYEEEERQRGNFPDRFSGHQFPNYSSELNVNALLLGDSALYLCASSLDLRTDTQYFGPGTRLTVL.

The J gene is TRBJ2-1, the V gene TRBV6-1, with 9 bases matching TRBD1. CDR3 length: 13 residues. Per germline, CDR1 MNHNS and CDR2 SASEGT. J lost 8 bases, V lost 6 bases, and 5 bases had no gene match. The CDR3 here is CASRGQGLDEQFF. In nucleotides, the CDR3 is TGTGCCAGCAGGGGACAGGGTCTGGATGAGCAGTTCTTC.

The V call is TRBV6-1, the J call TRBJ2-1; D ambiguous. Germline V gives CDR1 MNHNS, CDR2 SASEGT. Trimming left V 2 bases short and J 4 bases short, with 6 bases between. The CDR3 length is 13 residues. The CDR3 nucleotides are TGTGCCAGCAGTGAAAGTCGGTACAATGAGCAGTTCTTC. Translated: CASSESRYNEQFF.

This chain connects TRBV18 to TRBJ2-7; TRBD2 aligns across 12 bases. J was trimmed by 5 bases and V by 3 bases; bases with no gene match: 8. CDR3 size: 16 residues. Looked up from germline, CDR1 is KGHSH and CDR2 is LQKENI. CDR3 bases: TGTGCCAGCTCACCCACTACTAGCGGGAGGACGCACGAGCAGTACTTC. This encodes CASSPTTSGRTHEQYF.

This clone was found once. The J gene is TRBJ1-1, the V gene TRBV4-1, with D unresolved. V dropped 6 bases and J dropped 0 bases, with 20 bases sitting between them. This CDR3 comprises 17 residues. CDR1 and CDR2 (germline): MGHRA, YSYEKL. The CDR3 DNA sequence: TGCGCCAGCAGACCCAAGTATCTGCGTCGTATGAACACTGAAGCTTTCTTT. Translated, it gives CASRPKYLRRMNTEAFF.

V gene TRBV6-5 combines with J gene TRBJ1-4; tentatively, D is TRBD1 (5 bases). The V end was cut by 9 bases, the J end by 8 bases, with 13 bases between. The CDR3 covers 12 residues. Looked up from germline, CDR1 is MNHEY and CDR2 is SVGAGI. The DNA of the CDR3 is TGTGCCAGTCGGACGGGGGGGGAAAAACTGTTTTTT. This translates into CASRTGGEKLFF.

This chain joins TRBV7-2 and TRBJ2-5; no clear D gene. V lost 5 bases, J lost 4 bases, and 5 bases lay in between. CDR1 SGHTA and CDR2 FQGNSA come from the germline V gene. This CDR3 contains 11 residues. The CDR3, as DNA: TGTGCCAGCAGCAGCACAGAGACCCAGTACTTC. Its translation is CASSSTETQYF.

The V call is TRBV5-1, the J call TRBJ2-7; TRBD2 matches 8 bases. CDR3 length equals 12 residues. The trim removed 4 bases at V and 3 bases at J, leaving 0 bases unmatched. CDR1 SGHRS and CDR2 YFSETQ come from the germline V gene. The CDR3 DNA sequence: TGCGCCAGCAGCACTAGCGGCTACGAGCAGTACTTC. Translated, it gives CASSTSGYEQYF. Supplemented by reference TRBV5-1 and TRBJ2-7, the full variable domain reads KAGVTQTPRYLIKTRGQQVTLSCSPISGHRSVSWYQQTPGQGLQFLFEYFSETQRNKGNFPGRFSGRQFSNSRSEMNVSTLELGDSALYLCASSTSGYEQYFGPGTRLTVT.

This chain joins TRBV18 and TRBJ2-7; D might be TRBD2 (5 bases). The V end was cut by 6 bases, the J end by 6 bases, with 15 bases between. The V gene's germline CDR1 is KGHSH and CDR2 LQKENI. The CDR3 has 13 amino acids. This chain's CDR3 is CASSTDEGSEQYF. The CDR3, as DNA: TGTGCCAGCTCGACGGACGAGGGCTCCGAGCAGTACTTC.

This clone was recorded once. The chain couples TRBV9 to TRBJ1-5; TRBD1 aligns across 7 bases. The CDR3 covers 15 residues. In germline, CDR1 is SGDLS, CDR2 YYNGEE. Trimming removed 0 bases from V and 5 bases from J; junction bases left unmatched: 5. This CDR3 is CASSVEGATHQPQHF. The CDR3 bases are TGTGCCAGCAGCGTAGAGGGGGCCACCCATCAGCCCCAGCATTTT.

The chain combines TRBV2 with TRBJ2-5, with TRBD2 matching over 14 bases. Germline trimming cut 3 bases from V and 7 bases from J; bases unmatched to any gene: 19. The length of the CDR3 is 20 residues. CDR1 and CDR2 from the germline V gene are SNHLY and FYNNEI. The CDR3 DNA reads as TGTGCCAGCAGTGATGGCCGGGCCTCGACTAGCGGGAGGGGAGGTGGGACCCAGTACTTC. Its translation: CASSDGRASTSGRGGGTQYF.

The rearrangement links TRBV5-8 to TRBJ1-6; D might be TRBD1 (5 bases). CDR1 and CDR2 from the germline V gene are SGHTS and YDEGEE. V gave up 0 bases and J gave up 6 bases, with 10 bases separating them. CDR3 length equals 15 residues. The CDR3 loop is CASSLAGSGNSPLHF. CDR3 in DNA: TGTGCCAGCAGCTTGGCAGGGTCCGGTAATTCACCCCTCCACTTT.

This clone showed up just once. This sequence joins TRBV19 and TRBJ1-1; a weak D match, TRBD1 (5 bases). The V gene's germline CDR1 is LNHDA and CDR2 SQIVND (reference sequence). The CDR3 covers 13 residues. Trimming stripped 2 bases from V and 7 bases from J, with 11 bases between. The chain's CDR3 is CASSIFREGEAFF. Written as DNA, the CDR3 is TGTGCCAGTAGTATATTCAGGGAGGGTGAAGCTTTCTTT.

The CDR3, as DNA: TGTGCCAGTAGTAGGGGGGACTCCTCCCCATACAATGAGCAGTTCTTC. The encoded protein is CASSRGDSSPYNEQFF. The V and J genes are TRBV19 and TRBJ2-1; D is perhaps TRBD2 (6 bases). CDR3 length: 16 residues. The germline CDR1 and CDR2 sequences are LNHDA and SQIVND (reference sequence). The V and J ends lost 4 bases and 4 bases respectively, with 17 bases between them.

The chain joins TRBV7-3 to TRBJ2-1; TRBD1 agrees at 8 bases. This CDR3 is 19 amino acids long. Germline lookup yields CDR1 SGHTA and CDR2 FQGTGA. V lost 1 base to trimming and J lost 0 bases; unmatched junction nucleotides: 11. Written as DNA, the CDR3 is TGTGCCAGCAGCTTAATTCCCCGGACAGGGAGGAGCTCCTACAATGAGCAGTTCTTC. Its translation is CASSLIPRTGRSSYNEQFF.